This is a list of T cell receptor beta chains from one sample in a study of cytomegalovirus exposure and HLA in healthy donors. The table came from immunoSEQ multiplex PCR; TCRdb's copy has only in-frame clones and leaves some out. This table holds about 200,000 clones, about four fifths found once. The sequencing input was PBMCs. The receptors here all came from a middle-aged man in good health and CMV-seropositive. The CDR3 runs from the conserved cysteine through the conserved F or W. A D gene is named only where the DNA matches it firmly. Size tells how often a clone was seen (once, few, many) or the class of an expanded clone, and some rows leave it out.

abundance	d_gene	v_gene	len	j_gene	CDR3nt	CDR3aa
NA	NA	TRBV7-2	14	TRBJ1-2	TGTGCCAGCAGCTTACCAGGCTTTAACTATGGCTACACCTTC	CASSLPGFNYGYTF
NA	NA	TRBV4-2	13	TRBJ2-5	TGTGCCAGCAGCCGCGGGATCACGGAGACCCAGTACTTC	CASSRGITETQYF
once	TRBD1	TRBV10-3	14	TRBJ2-3	TGTGCCATCAGGACAGGGTGGATCACAGATACGCAGTATTTT	CAIRTGWITDTQYF
once	TRBD2	TRBV2	15	TRBJ2-5	TGTGCCAGCAGTGAAGTCTTTGGCGGGGGGGAGACCCAGTACTTC	CASSEVFGGGETQYF
NA	TRBD1	TRBV19	14	TRBJ2-1	TGTGCCAGTAGGCGCGGGACAGGCTACAATGAGCAGTTCTTC	CASRRGTGYNEQFF
NA	TRBD1	TRBV28	15	TRBJ1-5	TGTGCCAGCAGGGGGACAGGGAGCAGAAATCAGCCCCAGCATTTT	CASRGTGSRNQPQHF
NA	NA	TRBV5-4	14	TRBJ1-1	TGTGCCAGCAGCTTGTCCCCAGAGAACACTGAAGCTTTCTTT	CASSLSPENTEAFF
NA	NA	TRBV29-1	16	TRBJ2-2	TGCAGCGGCGCCGCGGAGGGGCGCATGAACACCGGGGAGCTGTTTTTT	CSGAAEGRMNTGELFF
NA	NA	TRBV5-1	16	TRBJ2-1	TGCGCCAGCAGCTTGGATGGGGCGTGGGCCTACAATGAGCAGTTCTTC	CASSLDGAWAYNEQFF
NA	TRBD1	TRBV2	15	TRBJ1-4	TGTGCCAGCAGTCTACTGGGACAGGTGGAAGAAAAACTGTTTTTT	CASSLLGQVEEKLFF
NA	TRBD1	TRBV11-1	18	TRBJ2-1	TGTGCCAGCAGCTTGGACGAATCAGGACAGGGTGGCTACAATGAGCAGTTCTTC	CASSLDESGQGGYNEQFF
few	TRBD1	TRBV19	14	TRBJ2-7	TGTGCCAGTAGTATCGGGCAGGGGGCCTACGAGCAGTACTTC	CASSIGQGAYEQYF
NA	TRBD1	TRBV15	16	TRBJ2-7	TGTGCCACCAGCAGAGATTGGACAGGGAGTCCCTACGAGCAGTACTTC	CATSRDWTGSPYEQYF
once	TRBD1	TRBV7-9	15	TRBJ1-1	TGTGCCAGCAGCTTAGGGACAGGATCGAACACTGAAGCTTTCTTT	CASSLGTGSNTEAFF
NA	NA	TRBV12-5	15	TRBJ2-2	TGTGCTAGTGGTTTGGGACTAGTAGGCACCGGGGAGCTGTTTTTT	CASGLGLVGTGELFF
NA	NA	TRBV6-5	14	TRBJ1-5	TGTGCCAGCAGTCCTAGGACAGAGAATCAGCCCCAGCATTTT	CASSPRTENQPQHF
NA	NA	TRBV6-5	13	TRBJ1-4	TGTGCCAGCAGCCCAAGTTTCGGGGGGCTACTGATTTTT	CASSPSFGGLLIF
NA	NA	TRBV6-1	13	TRBJ1-2	TGTGCCAGCAGGGTGGCAGGCCTTTATGGCTACACCTTC	CASRVAGLYGYTF
NA	TRBD1	TRBV7-9	16	TRBJ2-3	TGTGCCAGCAGCTTAGCCGGGACAGGGGGCGCGGATACGCAGTATTTT	CASSLAGTGGADTQYF
NA	TRBD1	TRBV28	12	TRBJ2-7	TGTGCCAGTGGGACAGGTCGCTACGAGCAGTACTTC	CASGTGRYEQYF
NA	NA	TRBV20-1	11	TRBJ1-2	TGCAGTGCTAGTTCCGGGTATGGCTACACCTTC	CSASSGYGYTF
NA	NA	TRBV11-2	13	TRBJ2-1	TGTGCCAGCAGCTTAGACACCTACAATGAGCAGTTCTTC	CASSLDTYNEQFF
once	TRBD1	TRBV6-6	16	TRBJ2-2	TGTGCCAGCAGTGGCCGGGACAGGGGAAACACCGGGGAGCTGTTTTTT	CASSGRDRGNTGELFF
NA	TRBD1	TRBV7-9	14	TRBJ1-1	TGTGCCAGCAGCTCCACAGGGGCCGGATCTGAAGCTTTCTTT	CASSSTGAGSEAFF
NA	NA	TRBV2	14	TRBJ2-5	TGTGCCAGCAGTGAAGGCGCAGGGTGGGAGACCCAGTACTTC	CASSEGAGWETQYF